Each of the 2 T cell receptor beta chains below was sequenced from the same sample in a study of cytomegalovirus exposure and HLA in healthy donors. TCRdb's table, derived via immunoSEQ multiplex PCR, lists solely in-frame clones and lacks some. The profile shows about 360,000 clones, 86% of them singletons. The material sequenced was PBMCs. The receptors shown here come from a woman between 18 and 29 years old in good health and CMV-seronegative.

The CDR3 is CASSVPEDRGHEQYF. The CDR3 nucleotides are TGTGCCAGCAGTGTACCCGAAGACAGGGGACACGAGCAGTACTTC. This chain joins TRBV6-5 and TRBJ2-7; TRBD1 matches 8 bases. Unmatched junction bases numbered 11, after V lost 5 bases and J lost 5 bases. This CDR3 has 15 residues. Looked up from germline, CDR1 is MNHEY and CDR2 is SVGAGI.

The chain joins TRBV5-4 to TRBJ2-5; the match to TRBD2 covers 11 bases. This CDR3 comprises 18 residues. Germline V lookup: CDR1 SGHNT, CDR2 YYREEE (reference sequence). The J segment lost 5 bases and the V segment lost 0 bases, leaving 12 bases of the junction unmatched. The CDR3 coding sequence is TGTGCCAGCAGCTTGGCCGTAACCCTAGCGGGAGGTTGGGAGACCCAGTACTTC. Translated, it gives CASSLAVTLAGGWETQYF.